Listed below are T cell receptor beta chains from one sample, sequenced in a study of high-grade serous ovarian cancer treatment subgroups. Only in-frame clones appear in the TCRdb table, and some are missing; sequencing was by immunoSEQ multiplex PCR. The top ten clones hold around 6.4% of a sample with about 15,000 clones, about nine tenths of them seen once. Sequenced input: tumor tissue. The receptors derive from a human donor with high-grade serous ovarian cancer. CDR3s include the opening cysteine and the closing phenylalanine or tryptophan. Fields, in order: J gene, V gene, clone size, D gene, CDR3 protein, CDR3 DNA. A D gene is named only where the DNA matches it firmly. Clone sizes are given selectively: once, few, many, or a class where the clone is expanded.

TRBJ1-5 | TRBV27 | . | TRBD1 | CASSLPSDRAGQPQHF | TGTGCCAGCAGTTTACCCTCCGACAGGGCGGGTCAGCCCCAGCATTTT
TRBJ2-1 | TRBV4-2 | . | . | CASSPSPGAGAIYNEQFF | TGTGCCAGCAGCCCAAGCCCGGGGGCGGGGGCGATCTACAATGAGCAGTTCTTC
TRBJ2-7 | TRBV7-2 | . | TRBD1 | CASSYRGRDFEQYF | TGTGCCAGCAGCTACAGGGGGCGGGATTTCGAGCAGTACTTC
TRBJ2-5 | TRBV10-3 | . | TRBD2 | CAISQGLAHQETQYF | TGTGCCATCAGTCAAGGACTAGCACACCAAGAGACCCAGTACTTC
TRBJ1-6 | TRBV9 | . | TRBD1 | CASSTGDYNSPLHF | TGTGCCAGCAGTACAGGGGACTATAATTCACCCCTCCACTTT
TRBJ2-5 | TRBV9 | . | TRBD1 | CASSVGGQGAWETQYF | TGTGCCAGCAGCGTAGGGGGACAGGGGGCATGGGAGACCCAGTACTTC
TRBJ2-3 | TRBV5-1 | . | . | CASSLVGRSTDTQYF | TGCGCCAGCAGCTTGGTCGGGCGGAGCACAGATACGCAGTATTTT
TRBJ2-7 | TRBV10-3 | once | . | CATRDSTGTSYEQYF | TGTGCCACCAGAGATAGCACAGGAACCAGCTACGAGCAGTACTTC
TRBJ1-1 | TRBV15 | . | . | CATSGGGGGEAFF | TGTGCCACCAGCGGAGGTGGAGGAGGTGAAGCTTTCTTT
TRBJ2-7 | TRBV29-1 | . | TRBD1 | CSVGTGEGYEQYF | TGCAGCGTTGGGACAGGGGAAGGCTACGAGCAGTACTTC
TRBJ1-5 | TRBV10-2 | . | TRBD1 | CASMGVDRANNQPQHF | TGCGCCAGCATGGGGGTAGACAGGGCTAACAATCAGCCCCAGCATTTT
TRBJ1-2 | TRBV10-2 | . | . | CASSEVENYGYTF | TGCGCCAGCAGCGAGGTCGAGAACTATGGCTACACCTTC
TRBJ1-1 | TRBV4-3 | . | TRBD1 | CASRRTEGAETEAFF | TGCGCCAGCAGGCGGACAGAGGGGGCAGAGACTGAAGCTTTCTTT
TRBJ2-1 | TRBV5-1 | . | TRBD2 | CASRSGTSGYNEQFF | TGCGCCAGCAGATCCGGGACTAGCGGGTACAATGAGCAGTTCTTC
TRBJ1-2 | TRBV7-9 | . | . | CASSLQGRGGYTF | TGTGCCAGCAGCTTACAGGGGCGTGGTGGCTACACCTTC
TRBJ1-5 | TRBV7-9 | few | . | CASGADYSNQPQHF | TGTGCCAGCGGGGCCGATTATAGCAATCAGCCCCAGCATTTT
TRBJ2-7 | TRBV27 | . | . | CASRGDRRVEQYF | TGTGCCAGCAGGGGGGACCGCCGAGTGGAGCAGTACTTC
TRBJ2-7 | TRBV6-1 | . | . | CASRAGDISYEQYF | TGTGCCAGCAGGGCTGGGGACATTTCCTACGAGCAGTACTTC
TRBJ2-2 | TRBV7-2 | . | . | CASRPTNTGELFF | TGTGCCAGTAGACCCACGAACACCGGGGAGCTGTTTTTT
TRBJ2-2 | TRBV27 | once | . | CASTFISSGGELFF | TGTGCCAGCACGTTTATATCGTCTGGGGGGGAGCTGTTTTTT
TRBJ2-1 | TRBV7-6 | . | TRBD2 | CASSLVGGAGDEQFF | TGTGCCAGCAGCTTAGTCGGGGGGGCTGGTGATGAGCAGTTCTTC
TRBJ2-7 | TRBV6-5 | . | . | CASSYSGYSYEQYF | TGTGCCAGCAGTTATTCAGGATATTCCTACGAGCAGTACTTC
TRBJ1-1 | TRBV9 | . | . | CASSVATNTEAFF | TGTGCCAGCAGCGTAGCGACGAACACTGAAGCTTTCTTT
TRBJ2-1 | TRBV18 | . | TRBD1 | CASSPLDGRGYNEQFF | TGTGCCAGCTCACCGCTCGACGGCAGGGGGTACAATGAGCAGTTCTTC
TRBJ2-5 | TRBV2 | . | TRBD1 | CASSEMGTGYQETQYF | TGTGCCAGCAGTGAAATGGGGACAGGGTACCAAGAGACCCAGTACTTC
TRBJ1-2 | TRBV28 | once | . | CASSLSHEANYGYTF | TGTGCCAGCAGTTTATCACACGAAGCTAACTATGGCTACACCTTC
TRBJ1-5 | TRBV18 | . | . | CASSRHPSNQPQHF | TGTGCCAGCTCACGACACCCGAGCAATCAGCCCCAGCATTTT
TRBJ2-2 | TRBV10-3 | few | TRBD2 | CAISESRTSGTGELFF | TGTGCCATCAGTGAGTCCAGGACTAGCGGGACCGGGGAGCTGTTTTTT
TRBJ2-1 | TRBV7-9 | . | . | CASSQAWTFTSNEQFF | TGTGCCAGCAGCCAAGCTTGGACCTTCACATCCAATGAGCAGTTCTTC
TRBJ1-1 | TRBV19 | . | . | CASSRAASGITEAFF | TGTGCCAGTAGTAGGGCCGCCTCGGGGATCACTGAAGCTTTCTTT
TRBJ2-7 | TRBV7-9 | . | TRBD2 | CASSPRTTGGSYEQYF | TGTGCCAGCAGCCCCCGGACTACGGGGGGCTCCTACGAGCAGTACTTC
TRBJ2-3 | TRBV7-9 | . | . | CASSSTITDTQYF | TGTGCCAGCAGCTCGACCATCACAGATACGCAGTATTTT
TRBJ1-2 | TRBV2 | . | . | CASSTDSLYGYTF | TGTGCCAGCAGTACGGACAGCCTATATGGCTACACCTTC
TRBJ2-2 | TRBV19 | . | . | CASNPIGGWAGELFF | TGTGCCAGTAACCCGATTGGTGGGTGGGCCGGGGAGCTGTTTTTT
TRBJ2-7 | TRBV19 | . | TRBD1 | CASTKRPGTGDYEQYF | TGTGCCAGCACTAAGCGACCCGGGACAGGGGACTACGAGCAGTACTTC
TRBJ2-4 | TRBV5-6 | . | . | CASSLTTAAKNIQYF | TGTGCCAGCAGCTTAACGACAGCCGCCAAAAACATTCAGTACTTC
TRBJ1-4 | TRBV7-2 | . | TRBD1 | CASSTLRGPNEKLFF | TGTGCCAGCAGCACCCTCAGGGGGCCAAATGAAAAACTGTTTTTT
TRBJ2-1 | TRBV6-6 | few | TRBD2 | CASSYVGLAFSDEQFF | TGTGCCAGCAGTTACGTGGGACTAGCTTTCTCCGATGAGCAGTTCTTC
TRBJ1-2 | TRBV6-6 | . | TRBD1 | CASSYPTGQGGGYTF | TGTGCCAGCAGTTACCCCACCGGACAGGGAGGAGGCTACACCTTC
TRBJ1-4 | TRBV27 | . | . | CASSGKTKSTNEKLFF | TGTGCCAGCTCGGGAAAAACTAAATCAACTAATGAAAAACTGTTTTTT
TRBJ2-6 | TRBV29-1 | . | . | CSVEDLRASGANVLTF | TGCAGCGTTGAAGATCTGAGGGCGTCTGGGGCCAACGTCCTGACTTTC
TRBJ2-1 | TRBV25-1 | . | TRBD1 | CASSEFTGTGGTNEQFF | TGTGCCAGCAGTGAATTTACCGGGACAGGGGGTACCAATGAGCAGTTCTTC
TRBJ1-1 | TRBV10-3 | few | TRBD1 | CAISEQGADTEAFF | TGTGCCATCAGTGAACAGGGGGCAGACACTGAAGCTTTCTTT
TRBJ1-5 | TRBV19 | . | . | CASSIDSPTGTSNQPQHF | TGTGCCAGTAGTATAGATTCCCCAACAGGGACTAGCAATCAGCCCCAGCATTTT
TRBJ2-3 | TRBV11-2 | . | TRBD2 | CASRLGLAGGPSADTQYF | TGTGCCAGCAGACTGGGACTAGCGGGGGGACCTAGCGCAGATACGCAGTATTTT
TRBJ2-7 | TRBV6-1 | . | . | CASSEAGSIYEQYF | TGTGCCAGCAGTGAGGCAGGGAGTATCTACGAGCAGTACTTC
TRBJ2-7 | TRBV5-4 | . | TRBD1 | CASSSKTGVGYEQYF | TGTGCCAGCAGCTCAAAGACAGGGGTGGGTTACGAGCAGTACTTC
TRBJ1-1 | TRBV18 | . | TRBD1 | CASSPSGQGNTEAFF | TGTGCCAGCTCACCTTCGGGACAGGGGAACACTGAAGCTTTCTTT
TRBJ1-4 | TRBV5-4 | . | . | CASKDGSNEKLFF | TGTGCCAGCAAGGACGGTTCTAATGAAAAACTGTTTTTT
TRBJ2-7 | TRBV5-3 | . | . | CARSSEETASYEQYF | TGTGCCAGAAGTTCAGAGGAGACAGCCTCCTACGAGCAGTACTTC
TRBJ2-1 | TRBV7-2 | . | . | CASSPSSYNEQFF | TGTGCCAGCAGCCCGAGCTCCTACAATGAGCAGTTCTTC